This T cell receptor (beta chain) was sequenced during a study of OX40 agonist ivuxolimab in advanced cancers. On the study more broadly: Every 2 weeks, patients received ivuxolimab intravenously, dosed at 0.01 to 10 mg/kg. Earlier treatment with anti-PD-1, anti-PD-L1 or anti-CTLA-4 was permitted, and over 35% had received some.

Repertoires were generated with immunoSEQ multiplex PCR, while TCRdb's copy carries only in-frame clones and drops some. The repertoire holds about 80,000 clones, around 90% seen once, with less than 0.4% in the top ten. Study-level results: At 0.1 to 3.0 mg/kg, CD4+ and CD8+ blood T cells expanded clonally by week 6.

Notes on this clone: What it binds is unknown.

There are 11 residues in the CDR3. V was cut by 7 bases and J by 4 bases, with 7 bases left in between. Germline lookup yields CDR1 SNHLY and CDR2 FYNNEI. The material was CD4+ or CD8+ T cells sorted from blood, obtained in a trial of the OX40 agonist ivuxolimab. This receptor was identified in an adult with an advanced solid tumor such as melanoma, head and neck, liver or kidney cancer. V and J are TRBV2 and TRBJ2-5; no definite D call. This CDR3 is CASTYGETQYF. The CDR3 nucleotides read TGTGCCAGCACCTACGGAGAGACCCAGTACTTC.